This section outlines one TCR beta chain sequence together with its context. This clone's antigen is unknown. The input lacks base qualities; no much larger clone sits a single base away. This sample was included in a study of blood T cell repertoires in COVID-19 (dated by TCRdb to 2018 to 2021). About the investigation overall: Recovered participants in ImmuneRACE Cohort 3 were defined by two consecutive negative NP/OP PCR tests, clearance by a healthcare professional, or resolution of symptoms. Collaborator samples came from the United States, Italy and Spain and covered acute and convalescent phases of COVID-19. The material from the prospective study consisted of cDNA or gDNA derived from T cells, B-cell-depleted T cells, or PBMCs. Deeply sampled blood TCRbeta repertoires from subjects exposed to, actively infected with, or recovered from COVID-19 were included in the dataset. The repertoires were made available in a free public database intended to serve as a resource for research on the immune response to SARS-CoV-2. The samples were drawn from two sources: the first 160 participants of the ongoing ImmuneRACE study, and 950 to 1,500 subjects contributed by 6 global collaborators. Nearly every sample came with metadata listing a de-identified subject ID, COVID-19 status, age in years and sex. Where HLA class I and class II types were available, the types were taken from metadata supplied by the sample provider, not from assay-based typing.

TCRbeta CDR3 regions were amplified from genomic DNA using the immunoSEQ Assay, a bias-controlled multiplex PCR. From the authors' description of their analysis: The number of nucleated cells in each sample was estimated by amplification of reference gene primers within the assay. To quantify the absolute abundance of each unique TCRbeta CDR3 rearrangement, sequence reads were collapsed and filtered. For each sample, productive Simpson clonality was calculated by taking the square root of Simpson's diversity index across productive rearrangements. The table was pulled from immuneACCESS by TCRdb, which kept in-frame rearrangements only. Such tables lose some clones; where checked, under half of the loss comes from unresolved V genes, and the rest has no known cause. The DNA gave D and trimming, while V, J and clone size come from that table. The sample profile shows some 220,000 clones; 70% to 90% of them were found once. About 3.1% of the sample rests with the top ten.

In the prospective study, participants were about 18 to 95 years old, resided in approximately 22 geographic areas of the United States, and were enrolled through a virtual design. In the prospective study, cohorts were assigned on the basis of participant-reported clinical history obtained from a screening survey and a study questionnaire. Mobile phlebotomists in the prospective study collected whole blood, serum and a nasopharyngeal or oropharyngeal swab from every participant. Additional blood draws and questionnaires over an approximately 2-month period could optionally be provided by prospective study participants. Blood samples from the prospective study were shipped frozen or at room temperature prior to DNA extraction. The full study reports these points: Clinical and demographic metadata were provided uncurated, with the amount varying by source and participant.

The receptor was isolated from a woman aged 45-59 years in a cohort exposed to, infected with or recovered from COVID-19 (not recorded which). Specimen: PBMCs or T cells enriched from blood (not recorded which).

The CDR3 reads as follows: CASSQDLAIRTQYF. The nucleotides read TGTGCCAGCAGCCAGGATCTAGCAATAAGGACGCAGTATTTT. The rearrangement joined TRBV3-1 (or the pseudogene TRBV3-2) to TRBJ2-3; TRBD2 could be the D gene, as 5 bases match. From cysteine to phenylalanine, the CDR3 is 14 amino acids long. The CDR3 DNA has 42 bases and is translated from base 1. Trimming at the junction amounts to 3 bases on V and 9 bases on J, and the germline ends lie 16 bases apart. The germline V gene encodes CDR1 LGHDT and CDR2 YNNKEL (reference sequence).